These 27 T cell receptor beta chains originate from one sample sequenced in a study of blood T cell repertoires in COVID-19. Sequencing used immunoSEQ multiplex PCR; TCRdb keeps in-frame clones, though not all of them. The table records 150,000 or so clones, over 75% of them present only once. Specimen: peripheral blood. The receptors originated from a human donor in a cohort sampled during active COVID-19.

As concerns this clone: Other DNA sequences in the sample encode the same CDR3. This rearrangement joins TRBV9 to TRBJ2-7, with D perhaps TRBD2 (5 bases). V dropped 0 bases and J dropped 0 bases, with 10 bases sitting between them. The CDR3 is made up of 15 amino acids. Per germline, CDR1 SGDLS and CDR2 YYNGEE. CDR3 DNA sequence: TGTGCCAGCAGCGTAGATCCGGGATCCTCCTACGAGCAGTACTTC. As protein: CASSVDPGSSYEQYF.

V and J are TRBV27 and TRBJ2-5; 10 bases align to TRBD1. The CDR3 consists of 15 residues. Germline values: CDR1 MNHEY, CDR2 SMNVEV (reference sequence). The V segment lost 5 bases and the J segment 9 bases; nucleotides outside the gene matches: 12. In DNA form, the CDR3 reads TGTGCCAGCAGTCCCCGGACAGGGGGGGCAGGGGCCCAGTACTTC. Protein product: CASSPRTGGAGAQYF.

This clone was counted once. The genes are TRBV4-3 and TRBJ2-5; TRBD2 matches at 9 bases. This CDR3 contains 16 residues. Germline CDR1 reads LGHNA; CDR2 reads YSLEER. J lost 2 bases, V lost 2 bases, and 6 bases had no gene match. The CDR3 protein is CASSQSASGEQETQYF. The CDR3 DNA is TGCGCCAGCAGCCAAAGTGCTAGCGGGGAGCAAGAGACCCAGTACTTC.

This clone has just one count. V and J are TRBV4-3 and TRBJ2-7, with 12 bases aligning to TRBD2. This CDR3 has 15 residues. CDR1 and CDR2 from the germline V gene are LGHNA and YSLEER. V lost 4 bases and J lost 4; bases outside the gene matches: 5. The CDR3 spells CASSPRTSGIYEQYF. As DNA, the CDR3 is TGCGCCAGCAGCCCCAGGACTAGCGGGATATACGAGCAGTACTTC.

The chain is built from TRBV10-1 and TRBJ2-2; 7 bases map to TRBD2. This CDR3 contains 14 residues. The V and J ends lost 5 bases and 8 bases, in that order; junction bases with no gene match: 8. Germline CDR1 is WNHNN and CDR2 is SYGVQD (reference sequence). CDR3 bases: TGCGCCAGCAGTAGGGCGGGAGATTCAGGGGAGCTGTTTTTT. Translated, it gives CASSRAGDSGELFF.

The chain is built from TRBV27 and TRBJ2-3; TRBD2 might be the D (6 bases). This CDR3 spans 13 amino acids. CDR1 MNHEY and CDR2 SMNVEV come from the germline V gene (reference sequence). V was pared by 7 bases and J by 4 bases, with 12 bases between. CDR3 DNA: TGTGCCAGCACCCTGGGGGGTGCAGATACGCAGTATTTT. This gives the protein CASTLGGADTQYF.

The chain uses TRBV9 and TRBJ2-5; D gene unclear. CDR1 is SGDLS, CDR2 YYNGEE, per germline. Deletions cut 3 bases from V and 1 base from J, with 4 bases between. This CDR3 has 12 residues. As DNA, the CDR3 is TGTGCCAGCAGCGATAGCCAAGAGACCCAGTACTTC. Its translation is CASSDSQETQYF.

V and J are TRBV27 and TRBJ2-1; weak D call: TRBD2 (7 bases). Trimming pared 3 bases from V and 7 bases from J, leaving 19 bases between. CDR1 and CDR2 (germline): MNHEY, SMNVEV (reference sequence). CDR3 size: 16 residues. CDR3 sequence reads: CASSLENGGAINEQFF. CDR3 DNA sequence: TGTGCCAGCAGTTTGGAGAATGGGGGGGCCATTAATGAGCAGTTCTTC.

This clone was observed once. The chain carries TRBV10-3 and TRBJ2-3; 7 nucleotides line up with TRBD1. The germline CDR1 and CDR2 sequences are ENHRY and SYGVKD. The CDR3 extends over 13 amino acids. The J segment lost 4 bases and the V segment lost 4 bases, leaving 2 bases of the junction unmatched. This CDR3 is CAISGGQSDTQYF. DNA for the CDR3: TGTGCCATCAGTGGGGGACAGTCAGATACGCAGTATTTT.

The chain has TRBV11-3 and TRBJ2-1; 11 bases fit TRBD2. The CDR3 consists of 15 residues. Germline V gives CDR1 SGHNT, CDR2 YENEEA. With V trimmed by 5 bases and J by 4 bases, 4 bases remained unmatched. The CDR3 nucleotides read TGTGCCAGCAGCCGACTAGCGGGACAATACAATGAGCAGTTCTTC. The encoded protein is CASSRLAGQYNEQFF.

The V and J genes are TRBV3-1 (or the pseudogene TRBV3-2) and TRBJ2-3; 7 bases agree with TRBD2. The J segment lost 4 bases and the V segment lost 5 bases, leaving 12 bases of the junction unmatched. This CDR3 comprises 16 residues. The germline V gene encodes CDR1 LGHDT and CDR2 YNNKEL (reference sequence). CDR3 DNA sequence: TGTGCCAGCAGCACCTCCCGGGACTACGTTTCAGATACGCAGTATTTT. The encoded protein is CASSTSRDYVSDTQYF.

CDR3 region: CASSTSGQNNEQFF. CDR3 DNA sequence: TGTGCCAGTAGTACTAGCGGGCAAAACAATGAGCAGTTCTTC. The chain combines TRBV19 with TRBJ2-1; 8 bases line up with TRBD2. V gave up 4 bases and J gave up 5 bases; unmatched junction bases: 4. This CDR3 has 14 residues. Germline values: CDR1 LNHDA, CDR2 SQIVND (reference sequence).

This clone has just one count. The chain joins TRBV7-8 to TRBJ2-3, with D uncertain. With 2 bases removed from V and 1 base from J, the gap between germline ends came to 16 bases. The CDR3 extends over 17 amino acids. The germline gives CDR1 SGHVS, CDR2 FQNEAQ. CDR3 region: CASSLSLARVGTDTQYF. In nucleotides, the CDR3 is TGTGCCAGCAGCTTAAGCTTGGCTCGGGTCGGCACAGATACGCAGTATTTT. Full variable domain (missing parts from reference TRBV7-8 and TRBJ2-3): GAGVSQSPRYKVAKRGQDVALRCDPISGHVSLFWYQQALGQGPEFLTYFQNEAQLDKSGLPSDRFFAERPEGSVSTLKIQRTQQEDSAVYLCASSLSLARVGTDTQYFGPGTRLTVL.

Here the CDR3 DNA reads TGTGCCAGCTCAGGTGGACACCCGGACTACAATGAGCAGTTCTTC. It encodes CASSGGHPDYNEQFF. The chain is built from TRBV18 and TRBJ2-1, with D possibly being TRBD1 (5 bases). CDR1 and CDR2 (germline): KGHSH, LQKENI. This CDR3 comprises 15 residues. The germline V and J ends were trimmed by 5 bases and 3 bases, with 14 bases remaining between them.

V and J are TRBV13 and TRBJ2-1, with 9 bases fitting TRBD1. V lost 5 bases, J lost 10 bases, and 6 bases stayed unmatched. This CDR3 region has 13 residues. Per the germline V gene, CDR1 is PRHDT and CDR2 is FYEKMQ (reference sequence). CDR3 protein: CASSAGQGTEQFF. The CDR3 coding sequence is TGTGCCAGCAGCGCAGGACAGGGGACGGAGCAGTTCTTC.

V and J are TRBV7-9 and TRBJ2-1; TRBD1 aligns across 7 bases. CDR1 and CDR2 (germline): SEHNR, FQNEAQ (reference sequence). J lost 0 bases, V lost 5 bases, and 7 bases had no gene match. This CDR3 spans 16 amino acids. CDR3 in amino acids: CASSARDSSSYNEQFF. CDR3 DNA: TGTGCCAGCAGCGCCCGGGACAGCAGCTCCTACAATGAGCAGTTCTTC.

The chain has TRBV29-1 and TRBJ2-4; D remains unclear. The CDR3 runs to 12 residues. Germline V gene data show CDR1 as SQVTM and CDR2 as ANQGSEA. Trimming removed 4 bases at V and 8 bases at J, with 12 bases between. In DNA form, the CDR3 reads TGCAGCGTTGCGAGATCAGGTGACATTCAGTACTTC. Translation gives CSVARSGDIQYF.

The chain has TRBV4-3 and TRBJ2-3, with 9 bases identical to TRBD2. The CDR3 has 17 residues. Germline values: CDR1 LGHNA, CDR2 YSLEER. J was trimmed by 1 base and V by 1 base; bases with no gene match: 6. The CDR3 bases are TGCGCCAGCAGCCAAGGCGGGAGGGCCTCTGGCACAGATACGCAGTATTTT. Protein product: CASSQGGRASGTDTQYF.

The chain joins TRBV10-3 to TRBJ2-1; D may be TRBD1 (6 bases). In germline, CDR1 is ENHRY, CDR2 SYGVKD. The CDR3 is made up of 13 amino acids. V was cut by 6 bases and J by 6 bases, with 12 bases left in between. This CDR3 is CAIRSDSFNEQFF. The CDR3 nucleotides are TGTGCCATCAGATCGGACAGCTTCAATGAGCAGTTCTTC.

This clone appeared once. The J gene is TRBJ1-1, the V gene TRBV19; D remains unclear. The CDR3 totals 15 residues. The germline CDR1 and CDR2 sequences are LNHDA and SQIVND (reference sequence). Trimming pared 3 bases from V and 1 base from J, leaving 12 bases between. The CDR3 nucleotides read TGTGCCAGTAGTATTTTTCGAGGAGCGAACACTGAAGCTTTCTTT. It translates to CASSIFRGANTEAFF.

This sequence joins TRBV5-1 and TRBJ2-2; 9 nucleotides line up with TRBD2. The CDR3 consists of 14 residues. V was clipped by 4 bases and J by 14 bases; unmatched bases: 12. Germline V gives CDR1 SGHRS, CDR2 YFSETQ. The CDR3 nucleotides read TGCGCCAGCAGCCCCGGGACTAGCCATCTTTCTCTGTTTTTT. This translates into CASSPGTSHLSLFF.

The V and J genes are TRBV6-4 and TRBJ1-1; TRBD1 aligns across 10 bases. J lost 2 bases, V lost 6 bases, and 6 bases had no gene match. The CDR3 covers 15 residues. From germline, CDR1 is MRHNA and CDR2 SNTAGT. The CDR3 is CASRDGDRGNTEAFF. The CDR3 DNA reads TGTGCCAGCAGAGACGGGGACAGGGGAAACACTGAAGCTTTCTTT.

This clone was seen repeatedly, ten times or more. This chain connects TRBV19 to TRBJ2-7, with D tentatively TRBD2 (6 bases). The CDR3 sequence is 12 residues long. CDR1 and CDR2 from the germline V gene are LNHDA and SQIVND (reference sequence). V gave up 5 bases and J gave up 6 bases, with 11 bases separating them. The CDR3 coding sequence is TGTGCCAGTAGTGCCGGGGGAGGCGAGCAGTACTTC. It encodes CASSAGGGEQYF.

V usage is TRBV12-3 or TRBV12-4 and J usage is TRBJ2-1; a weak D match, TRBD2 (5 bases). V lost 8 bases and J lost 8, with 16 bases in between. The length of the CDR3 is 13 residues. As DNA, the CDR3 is TGTGCCAGCGGCGTGTCTGGCGGGCATGAGCAGTTCTTC. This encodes CASGVSGGHEQFF.

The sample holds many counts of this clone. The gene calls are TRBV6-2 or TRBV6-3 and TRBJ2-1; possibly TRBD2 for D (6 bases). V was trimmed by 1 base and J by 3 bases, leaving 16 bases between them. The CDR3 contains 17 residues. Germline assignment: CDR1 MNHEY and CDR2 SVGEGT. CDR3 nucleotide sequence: TGTGCCAGCAGTTACTTCCGGGGTAGCGGAAACTACAATGAGCAGTTCTTC. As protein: CASSYFRGSGNYNEQFF.

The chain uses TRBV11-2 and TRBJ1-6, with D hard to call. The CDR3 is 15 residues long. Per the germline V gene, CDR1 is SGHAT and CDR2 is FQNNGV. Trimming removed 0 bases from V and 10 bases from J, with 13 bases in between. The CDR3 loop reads CASSLEKRRNSPLHF. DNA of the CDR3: TGTGCCAGCAGCTTAGAAAAAAGGCGGAACTCACCCCTCCACTTT.

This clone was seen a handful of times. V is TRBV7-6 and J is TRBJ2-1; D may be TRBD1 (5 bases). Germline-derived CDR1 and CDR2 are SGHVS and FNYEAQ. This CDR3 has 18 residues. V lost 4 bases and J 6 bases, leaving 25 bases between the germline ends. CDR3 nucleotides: TGTGCCAGCAGCTCCCTAGTAAAGGGGCTAGGTTTGGGCAATGAGCAGTTCTTC. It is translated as CASSSLVKGLGLGNEQFF.